This T cell receptor (beta chain) was captured in a study of PD-L1 blockade in urothelial cancer. TCRdb keeps only in-frame clones here, not all; method: immunoSEQ multiplex PCR. Of more than 55,000 clones in the sample, around 84% were seen once. In its sample, this clone was seen once. Trimming cost V 3 bases and J 5 bases, with 8 bases left between them. CDR3 size: 13 residues. Germline V gene data show CDR1 as MDHEN and CDR2 as SYDVKM. V usage is TRBV28 and J usage is TRBJ2-1; no firm D call. This clonotype was sampled from a man between 45 and 60 years old with urothelial cancer. The material was PBMCs, obtained around atezolizumab (anti-PD-L1) treatment. The DNA of the CDR3 is TGTGCCAGCAGTTTTACATTTAACAATGAGCAGTTCTTC. This translates into CASSFTFNNEQFF.